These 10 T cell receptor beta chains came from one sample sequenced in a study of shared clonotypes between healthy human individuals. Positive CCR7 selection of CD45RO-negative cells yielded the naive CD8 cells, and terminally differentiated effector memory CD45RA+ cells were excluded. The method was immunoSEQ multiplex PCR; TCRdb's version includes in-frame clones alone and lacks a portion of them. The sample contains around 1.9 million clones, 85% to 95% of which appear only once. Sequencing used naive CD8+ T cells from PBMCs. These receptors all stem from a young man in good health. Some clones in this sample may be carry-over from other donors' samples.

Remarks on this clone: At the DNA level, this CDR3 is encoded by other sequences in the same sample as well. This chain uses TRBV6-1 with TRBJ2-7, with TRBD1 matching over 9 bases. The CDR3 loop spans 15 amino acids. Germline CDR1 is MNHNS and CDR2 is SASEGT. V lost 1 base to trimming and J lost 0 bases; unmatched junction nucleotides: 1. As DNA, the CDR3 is TGTGCCAGCAGTGAAGGGACAGGGGCCTCCTACGAGCAGTACTTC. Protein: CASSEGTGASYEQYF.

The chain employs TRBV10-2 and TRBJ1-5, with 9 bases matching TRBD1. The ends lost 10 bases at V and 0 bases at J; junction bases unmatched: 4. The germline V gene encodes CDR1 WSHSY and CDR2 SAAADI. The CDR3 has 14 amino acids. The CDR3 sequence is CATWDRDSNQPQHF. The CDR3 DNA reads TGCGCCACCTGGGACAGGGATAGCAATCAGCCCCAGCATTTT.

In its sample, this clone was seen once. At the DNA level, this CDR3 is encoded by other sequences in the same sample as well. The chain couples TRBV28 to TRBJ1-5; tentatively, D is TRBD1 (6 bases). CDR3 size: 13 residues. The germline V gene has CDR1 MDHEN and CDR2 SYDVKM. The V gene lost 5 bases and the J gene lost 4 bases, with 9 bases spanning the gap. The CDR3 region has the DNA TGTGCCAGCAGTCCAGGGGCTAATCAGCCCCAGCATTTT. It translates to CASSPGANQPQHF.

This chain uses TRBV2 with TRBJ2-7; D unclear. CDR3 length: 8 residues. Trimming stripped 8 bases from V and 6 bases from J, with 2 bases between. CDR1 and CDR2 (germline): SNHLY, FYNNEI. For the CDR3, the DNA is TGTGCCAGCGGCGAGCAGTACTTC. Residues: CASGEQYF.

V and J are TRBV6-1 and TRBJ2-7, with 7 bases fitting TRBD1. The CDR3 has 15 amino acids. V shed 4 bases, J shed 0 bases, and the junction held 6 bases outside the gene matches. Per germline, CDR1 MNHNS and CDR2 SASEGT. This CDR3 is CASSGGTAFSYEQYF. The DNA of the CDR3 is TGTGCCAGCAGTGGAGGGACAGCATTCTCCTACGAGCAGTACTTC.

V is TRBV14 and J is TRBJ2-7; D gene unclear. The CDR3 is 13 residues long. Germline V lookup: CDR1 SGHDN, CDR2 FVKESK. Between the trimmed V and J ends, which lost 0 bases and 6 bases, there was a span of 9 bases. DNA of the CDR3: TGTGCCAGCAGCCAAGACCCGTCTGTCGAGCAGTACTTC. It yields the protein CASSQDPSVEQYF.

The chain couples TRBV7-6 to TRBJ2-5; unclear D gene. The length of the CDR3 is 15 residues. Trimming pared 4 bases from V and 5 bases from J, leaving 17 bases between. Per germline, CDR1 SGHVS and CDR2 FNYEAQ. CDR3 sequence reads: CASSSPLMGSETQYF. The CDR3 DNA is TGTGCCAGCAGCTCCCCCCTTATGGGTTCCGAGACCCAGTACTTC.

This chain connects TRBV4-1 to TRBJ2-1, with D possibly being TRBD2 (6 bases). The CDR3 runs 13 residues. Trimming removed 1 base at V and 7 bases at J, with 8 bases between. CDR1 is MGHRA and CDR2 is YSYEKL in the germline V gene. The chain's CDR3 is CASSQVRDNEQFF. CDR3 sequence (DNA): TGCGCCAGCAGCCAAGTGCGGGATAATGAGCAGTTCTTC.

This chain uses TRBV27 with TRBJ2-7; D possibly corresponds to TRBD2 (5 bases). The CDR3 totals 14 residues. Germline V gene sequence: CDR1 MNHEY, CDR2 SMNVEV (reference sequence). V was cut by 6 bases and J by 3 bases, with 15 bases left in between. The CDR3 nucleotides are TGTGCCAGCAGGGGAGATCCGGGTATCTACGAGCAGTACTTC. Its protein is CASRGDPGIYEQYF.

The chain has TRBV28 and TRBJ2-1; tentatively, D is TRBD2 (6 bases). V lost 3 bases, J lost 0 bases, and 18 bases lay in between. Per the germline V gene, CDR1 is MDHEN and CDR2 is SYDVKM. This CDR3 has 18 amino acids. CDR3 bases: TGTGCCAGCAGTTTTCCGGCGGGACCGACGAGCTCCTACAATGAGCAGTTCTTC. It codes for CASSFPAGPTSSYNEQFF.